This TCR beta chain was sequenced for a study of OX40 agonist ivuxolimab in advanced cancers. The table lists this clone with a few counts. Only in-frame clones appear in the TCRdb table, and some are missing; sequencing was by immunoSEQ multiplex PCR. The data hold over 15,000 clones, with roughly 86% observed a single time. The CDR3 extends over 14 amino acids. The V and J ends lost 4 bases and 3 bases, in that order; junction bases with no gene match: 0. Germline CDR1 is ENHRY and CDR2 is SYGVKD. This receptor was identified in an adult with an advanced solid tumor such as melanoma, head and neck, liver or kidney cancer. This specimen consisted of CD4+ or CD8+ T cells sorted from blood, obtained in a trial of the OX40 agonist ivuxolimab. This chain links TRBV10-3 with TRBJ1-6; TRBD1 aligns across 7 bases. CDR3: CAISGDSYNSPLHF. CDR3 nucleotide sequence: TGTGCCATCAGTGGGGACAGCTATAATTCACCCCTCCACTTT.